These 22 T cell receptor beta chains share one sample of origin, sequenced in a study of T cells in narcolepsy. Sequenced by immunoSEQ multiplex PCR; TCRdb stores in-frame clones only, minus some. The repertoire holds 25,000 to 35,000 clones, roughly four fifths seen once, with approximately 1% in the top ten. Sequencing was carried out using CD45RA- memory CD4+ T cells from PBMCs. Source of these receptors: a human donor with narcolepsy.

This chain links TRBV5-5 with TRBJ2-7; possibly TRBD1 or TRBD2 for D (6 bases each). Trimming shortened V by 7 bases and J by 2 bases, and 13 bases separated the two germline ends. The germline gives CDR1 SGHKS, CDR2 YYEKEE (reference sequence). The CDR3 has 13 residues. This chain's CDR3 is CASYGGYPYEQYF. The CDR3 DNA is TGTGCCAGCTACGGGGGCTACCCCTACGAGCAGTACTTC.

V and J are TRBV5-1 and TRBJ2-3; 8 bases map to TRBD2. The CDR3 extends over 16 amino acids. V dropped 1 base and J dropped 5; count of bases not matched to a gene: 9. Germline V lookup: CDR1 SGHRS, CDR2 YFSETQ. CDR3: CASSLSGGAHKDTQYF. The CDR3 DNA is TGCGCCAGCAGCTTGTCCGGGGGGGCCCACAAAGATACGCAGTATTTT.

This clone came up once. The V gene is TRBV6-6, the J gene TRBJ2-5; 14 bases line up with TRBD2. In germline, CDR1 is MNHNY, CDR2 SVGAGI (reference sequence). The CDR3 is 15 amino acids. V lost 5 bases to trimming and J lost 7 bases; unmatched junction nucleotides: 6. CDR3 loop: CASSHPGLAGGTQYF. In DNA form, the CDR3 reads TGTGCCAGCAGTCACCCCGGACTAGCGGGGGGGACCCAGTACTTC.

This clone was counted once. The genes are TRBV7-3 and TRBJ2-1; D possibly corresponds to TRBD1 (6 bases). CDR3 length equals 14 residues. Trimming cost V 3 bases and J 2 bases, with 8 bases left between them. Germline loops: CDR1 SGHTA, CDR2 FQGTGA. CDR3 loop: CASSFGGAYNEQFF. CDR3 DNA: TGTGCCAGCAGCTTTGGGGGCGCCTACAATGAGCAGTTCTTC.

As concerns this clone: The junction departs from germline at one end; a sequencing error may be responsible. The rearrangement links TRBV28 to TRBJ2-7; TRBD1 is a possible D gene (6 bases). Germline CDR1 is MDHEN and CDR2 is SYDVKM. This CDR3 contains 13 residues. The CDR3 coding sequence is TGTGCCAGCAGTTTGACCGGGCCCCAGGGGATGAACTTC. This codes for CASSLTGPQGMNF.

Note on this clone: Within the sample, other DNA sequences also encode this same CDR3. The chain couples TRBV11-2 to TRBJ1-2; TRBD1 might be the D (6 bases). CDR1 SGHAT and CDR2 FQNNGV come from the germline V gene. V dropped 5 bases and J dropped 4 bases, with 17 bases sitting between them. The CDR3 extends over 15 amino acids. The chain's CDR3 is CASSTTTDRSYGYTF. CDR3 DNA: TGTGCCAGCAGCACCACTACGGACAGATCCTATGGCTACACCTTC.

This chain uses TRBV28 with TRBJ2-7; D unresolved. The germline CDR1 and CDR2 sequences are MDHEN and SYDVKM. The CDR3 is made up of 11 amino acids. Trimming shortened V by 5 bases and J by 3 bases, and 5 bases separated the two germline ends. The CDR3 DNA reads TGTGCCAGCAGTATTTACTACGAGCAGTACTTC. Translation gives CASSIYYEQYF.

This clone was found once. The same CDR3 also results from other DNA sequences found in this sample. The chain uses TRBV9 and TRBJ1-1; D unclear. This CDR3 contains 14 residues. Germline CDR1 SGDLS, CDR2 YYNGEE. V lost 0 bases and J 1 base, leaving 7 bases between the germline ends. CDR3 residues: CASSVGVENTEAFF. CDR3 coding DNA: TGTGCCAGCAGCGTAGGGGTGGAGAACACTGAAGCTTTCTTT.

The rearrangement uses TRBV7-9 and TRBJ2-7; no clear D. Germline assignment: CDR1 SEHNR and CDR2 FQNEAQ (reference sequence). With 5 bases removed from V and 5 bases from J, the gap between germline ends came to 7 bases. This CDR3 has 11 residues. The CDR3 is CASSVADEQYF. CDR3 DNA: TGTGCCAGCAGCGTCGCGGACGAGCAGTACTTC.

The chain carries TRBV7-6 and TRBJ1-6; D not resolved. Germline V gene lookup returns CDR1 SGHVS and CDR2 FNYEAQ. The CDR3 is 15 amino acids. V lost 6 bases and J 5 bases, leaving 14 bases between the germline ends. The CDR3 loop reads CASRLPAGDNSPLHF. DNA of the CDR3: TGTGCCAGCAGATTGCCGGCGGGAGATAATTCACCCCTCCACTTT. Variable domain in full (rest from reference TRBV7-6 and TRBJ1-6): GAGVSQSPRYKVTKRGQDVALRCDPISGHVSLYWYRQALGQGPEFLTYFNYEAQQDKSGLPNDRFSAERPEGSISTLTIQRTEQRDSAMYRCASRLPAGDNSPLHFGNGTRLTVT.

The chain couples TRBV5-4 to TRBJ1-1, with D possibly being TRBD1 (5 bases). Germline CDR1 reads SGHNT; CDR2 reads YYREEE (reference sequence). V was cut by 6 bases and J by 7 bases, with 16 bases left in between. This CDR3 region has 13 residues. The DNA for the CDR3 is TGTGCCAGCACCCGAGCTCGAACAGGTGAAGCTTTCTTT. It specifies CASTRARTGEAFF.

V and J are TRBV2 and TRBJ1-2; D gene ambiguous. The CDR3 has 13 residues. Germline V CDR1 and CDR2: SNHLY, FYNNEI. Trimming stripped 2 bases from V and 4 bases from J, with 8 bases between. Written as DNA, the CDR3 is TGTGCCAGCAGTGAAAACAGATTCTATGGCTACACCTTC. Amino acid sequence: CASSENRFYGYTF.

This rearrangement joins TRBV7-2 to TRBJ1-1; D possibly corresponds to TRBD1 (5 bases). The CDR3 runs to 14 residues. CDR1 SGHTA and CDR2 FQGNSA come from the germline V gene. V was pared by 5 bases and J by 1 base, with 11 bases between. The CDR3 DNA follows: TGTGCCAGCAGCCCAGGGACGACGAACACTGAAGCTTTCTTT. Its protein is CASSPGTTNTEAFF.

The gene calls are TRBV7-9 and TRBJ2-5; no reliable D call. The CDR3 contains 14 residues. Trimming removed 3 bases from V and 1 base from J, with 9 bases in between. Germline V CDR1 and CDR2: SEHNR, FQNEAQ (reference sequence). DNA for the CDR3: TGTGCCAGCAGCTTTGAACAGCCCCAAGAGACCCAGTACTTC. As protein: CASSFEQPQETQYF.

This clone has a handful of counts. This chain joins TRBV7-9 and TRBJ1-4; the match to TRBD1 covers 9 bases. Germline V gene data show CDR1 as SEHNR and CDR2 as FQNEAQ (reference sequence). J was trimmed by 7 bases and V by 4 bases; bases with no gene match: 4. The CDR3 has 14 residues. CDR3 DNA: TGTGCCAGCAGCTGGGGACAGGGAGGTGAAAAACTGTTTTTT. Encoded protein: CASSWGQGGEKLFF.

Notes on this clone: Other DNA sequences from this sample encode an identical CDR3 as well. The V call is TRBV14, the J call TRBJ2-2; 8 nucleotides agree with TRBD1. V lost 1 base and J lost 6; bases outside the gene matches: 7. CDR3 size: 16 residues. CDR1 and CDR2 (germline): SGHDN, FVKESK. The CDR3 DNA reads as TGTGCCAGCAGCCAAGTCTTCGGACAGGGCTCCGGGGAGCTGTTTTTT. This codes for CASSQVFGQGSGELFF.

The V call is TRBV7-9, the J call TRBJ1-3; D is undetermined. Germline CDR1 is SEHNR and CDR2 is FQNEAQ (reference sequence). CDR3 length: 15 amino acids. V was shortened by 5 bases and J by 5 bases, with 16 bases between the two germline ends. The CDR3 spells CASSLTRVIRNTIYF. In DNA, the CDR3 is TGTGCCAGCAGCCTGACCCGGGTAATTCGAAACACCATATATTTT.

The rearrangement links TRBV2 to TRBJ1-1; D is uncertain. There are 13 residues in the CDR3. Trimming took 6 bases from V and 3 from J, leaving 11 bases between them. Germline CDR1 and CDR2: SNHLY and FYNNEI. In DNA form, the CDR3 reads TGTGCCAGCAGCCCCAGCACCTACACTGAAGCTTTCTTT. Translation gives CASSPSTYTEAFF.

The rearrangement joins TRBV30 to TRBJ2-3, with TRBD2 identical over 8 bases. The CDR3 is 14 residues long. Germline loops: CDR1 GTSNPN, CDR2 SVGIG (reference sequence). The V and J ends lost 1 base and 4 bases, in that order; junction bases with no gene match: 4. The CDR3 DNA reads TGTGCCTGGAGTGATACTAGCGGAGCAGATACGCAGTATTTT. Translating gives CAWSDTSGADTQYF.

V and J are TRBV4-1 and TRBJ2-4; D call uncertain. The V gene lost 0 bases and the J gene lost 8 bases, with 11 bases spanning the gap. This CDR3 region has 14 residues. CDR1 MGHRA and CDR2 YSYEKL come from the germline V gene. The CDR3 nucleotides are TGCGCCAGCAGCCAAGATACAGAACGGGACATTCAGTACTTC. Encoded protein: CASSQDTERDIQYF.

The CDR3 reads CASSLEAGNYGYTF. CDR3 DNA sequence: TGTGCCAGCAGCTTGGAGGCAGGGAACTATGGCTACACCTTC. The chain links TRBV5-4 to TRBJ1-2; the D gene is possibly TRBD1 (5 bases). The germline CDR1 and CDR2 sequences are SGHNT and YYREEE (reference sequence). The CDR3 has 14 amino acids. V shed 0 bases and J shed 2 bases, with 8 bases lying between them.

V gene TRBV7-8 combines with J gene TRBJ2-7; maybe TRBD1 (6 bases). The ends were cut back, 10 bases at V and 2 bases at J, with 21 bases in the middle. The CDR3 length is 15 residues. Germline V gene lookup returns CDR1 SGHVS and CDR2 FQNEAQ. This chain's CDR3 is CATSETGTKPYEQYF. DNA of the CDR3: TGTGCCACCTCAGAAACCGGGACAAAACCCTACGAGCAGTACTTC.